This T cell receptor (beta chain) was found in a study of tumor and adjacent non-tumor tissue in lung cancer. Whole-study context: Aged about 30 to 76 years, patients included approximately 11 men and 4 or 5 women with stage I to III disease.

Many counts were recorded for this clonotype. TCRbeta libraries were built with three rounds of nested PCR, modified from ARM-PCR. TCRdb used MiXCR to reprocess the multiplex PCR reads, holding one entry per CDR3 protein. The table lists some 100,000 distinct CDR3 sequences, more than 60% of them singletons. RNA was extracted from bulk tissue without any cell sorting. Newly diagnosed lung cancer patients had thoracic surgery in China, August–late 2014, without prior chemotherapy. J lost 4 bases, V lost 5 bases, and 5 bases had no gene match. This CDR3 comprises 13 residues. Germline lookup yields CDR1 DFQATT and CDR2 SNEGSKA (reference sequence).

The TCR comes from an older woman with non-small cell lung cancer. Sequenced material: lung tumor tissue. This rearrangement joins TRBV20-1 to TRBJ1-5; 7 bases line up with TRBD1. As DNA, the CDR3 is TGCAGTGCTTGGGACAGCAATAATCAGCCCCAGCATTTT. This codes for CSAWDSNNQPQHF.